The entry below gives a single TCR beta chain sequence along with its context. The antigen is not known. This CDR3 is 14 amino acids long. From germline, CDR1 is SGHNT and CDR2 YYREEE (reference sequence). V was trimmed by 4 bases and J by 2 bases, leaving 11 bases between them. This entry comes from a study of shared clonotypes between healthy human individuals. Broader study findings: Around 5.4% of naive CD4 clonotypes were common to four donors. Non-shared clonotypes displayed generation probabilities falling below those of clonotypes present in all four donors.

Clones were read by immunoSEQ multiplex PCR, and TCRdb kept only the in-frame ones, dropping some. The table records over a million clones, 78% of them present only once. This receptor was obtained from a man aged 18 to 30 in good health. Some clones in this sample may be carry-over from other donors' samples. Sequences were obtained from memory CD4+ T cells from PBMCs. Subset meaning: CD45RA-negative fraction. The chain couples TRBV5-4 to TRBJ2-3, with D perhaps matching TRBD1 (6 bases). The CDR3: CASSTGTNTDTQYF. The CDR3 DNA sequence: TGTGCCAGCAGCACCGGGACAAACACAGATACGCAGTATTTT.